This T cell receptor (beta chain) was found in a study of T-cell memory formation after mild COVID-19. This CDR3 contains 13 residues. Trimming removed 3 bases at V and 1 base at J, with 6 bases between. The germline CDR1 and CDR2 sequences are PRHDT and FYEKMQ (reference sequence). Each CDR3 protein gets one entry after TCRdb re-called the 5' RACE reads with MiXCR. The sample has around 150,000 distinct CDR3 sequences, around 10% seen once. In its sample, this clonotype was seen many times. Sequenced material: PBMCs or a T cell subset sorted from them (not recorded which). The chain couples TRBV13 to TRBJ1-1; D is unresolved. The sequence derives from a young man who had mild COVID-19 (a few samples of this study predate the infection). Cell type and time point are not known. CDR3 amino acids: CASSFQENTEAFF. The CDR3 nucleotides are TGTGCCAGCAGCTTCCAGGAGAACACTGAAGCTTTCTTT.